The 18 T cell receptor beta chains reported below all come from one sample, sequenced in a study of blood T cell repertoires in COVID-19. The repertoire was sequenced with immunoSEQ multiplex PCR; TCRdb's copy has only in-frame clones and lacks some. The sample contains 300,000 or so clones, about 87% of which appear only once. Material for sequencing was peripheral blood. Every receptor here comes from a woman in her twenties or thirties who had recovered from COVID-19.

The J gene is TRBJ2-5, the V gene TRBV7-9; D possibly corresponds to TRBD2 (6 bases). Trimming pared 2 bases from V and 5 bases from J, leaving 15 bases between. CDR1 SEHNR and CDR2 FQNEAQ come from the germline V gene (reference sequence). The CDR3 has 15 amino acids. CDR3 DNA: TGTGCCAGCAGCTTAATACGCGGGGCGGGGGAGACCCAGTACTTC. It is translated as CASSLIRGAGETQYF.

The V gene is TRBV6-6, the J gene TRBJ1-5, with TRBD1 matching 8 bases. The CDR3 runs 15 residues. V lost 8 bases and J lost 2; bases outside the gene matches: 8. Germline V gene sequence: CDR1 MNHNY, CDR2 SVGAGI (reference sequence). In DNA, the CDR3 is TGTGCCAGCGGCCCAGGGGGCGAGGGCAATCAGCCCCAGCATTTT. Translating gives CASGPGGEGNQPQHF.

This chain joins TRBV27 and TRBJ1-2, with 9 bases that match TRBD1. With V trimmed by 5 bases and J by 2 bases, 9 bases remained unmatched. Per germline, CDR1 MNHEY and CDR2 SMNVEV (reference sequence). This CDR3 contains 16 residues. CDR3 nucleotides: TGTGCCAGCAGTCCTCACCCCGGACAGGGGAACTATGGCTACACCTTC. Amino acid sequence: CASSPHPGQGNYGYTF.

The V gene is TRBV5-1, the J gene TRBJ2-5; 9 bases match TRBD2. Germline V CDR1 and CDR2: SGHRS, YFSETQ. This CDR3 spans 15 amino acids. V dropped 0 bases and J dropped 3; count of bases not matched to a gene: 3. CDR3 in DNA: TGCGCCAGCAGCTTGGTTGTAGCGGGGGAAGAGACCCAGTACTTC. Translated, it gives CASSLVVAGEETQYF.

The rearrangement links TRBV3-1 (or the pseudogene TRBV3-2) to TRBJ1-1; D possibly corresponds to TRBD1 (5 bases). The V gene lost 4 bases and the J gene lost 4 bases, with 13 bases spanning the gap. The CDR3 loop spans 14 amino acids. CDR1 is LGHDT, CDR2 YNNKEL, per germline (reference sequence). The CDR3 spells CASSLGGRRTEAFF. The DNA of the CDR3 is TGTGCCAGCAGCCTGGGGGGGAGGCGCACTGAAGCTTTCTTT.

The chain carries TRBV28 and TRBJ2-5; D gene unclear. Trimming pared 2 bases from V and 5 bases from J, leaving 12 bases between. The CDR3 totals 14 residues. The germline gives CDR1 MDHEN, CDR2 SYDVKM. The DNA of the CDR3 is TGTGCCAGCAGTTTAATCACCGCTAGGGAGACCCAGTACTTC. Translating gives CASSLITARETQYF.

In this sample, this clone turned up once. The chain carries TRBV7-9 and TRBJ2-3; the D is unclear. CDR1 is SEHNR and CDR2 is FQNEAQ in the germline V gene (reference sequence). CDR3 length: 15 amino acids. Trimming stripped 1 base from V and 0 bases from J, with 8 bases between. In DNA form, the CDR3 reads TGTGCCAGCAGCTTAGTTTTAGCTAGCACAGATACGCAGTATTTT. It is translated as CASSLVLASTDTQYF.

The chain's CDR3 is CASSLRSPSVWETQYF. The CDR3 coding sequence is TGTGCCAGCAGCTTAAGGTCGCCTAGCGTTTGGGAGACCCAGTACTTC. The rearrangement links TRBV7-3 to TRBJ2-5, with D tentatively TRBD2 (6 bases). This CDR3 region has 16 residues. Germline CDR1 is SGHTA and CDR2 is FQGTGA. The germline V and J ends were trimmed by 1 base and 5 bases, with 17 bases remaining between them.

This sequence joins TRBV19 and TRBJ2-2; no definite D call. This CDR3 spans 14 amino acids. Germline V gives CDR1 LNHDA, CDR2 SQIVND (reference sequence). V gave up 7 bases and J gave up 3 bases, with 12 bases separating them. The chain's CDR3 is CASTDSSHTGELFF. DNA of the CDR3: TGTGCCAGTACCGACTCGTCACACACCGGGGAGCTGTTTTTT.

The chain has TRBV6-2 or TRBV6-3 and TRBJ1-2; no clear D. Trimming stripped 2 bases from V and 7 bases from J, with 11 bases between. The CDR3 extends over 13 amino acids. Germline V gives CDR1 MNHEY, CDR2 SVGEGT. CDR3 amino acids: CASSYGGLLGYTF. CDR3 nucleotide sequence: TGTGCCAGCAGTTACGGAGGGTTACTTGGCTACACCTTC.

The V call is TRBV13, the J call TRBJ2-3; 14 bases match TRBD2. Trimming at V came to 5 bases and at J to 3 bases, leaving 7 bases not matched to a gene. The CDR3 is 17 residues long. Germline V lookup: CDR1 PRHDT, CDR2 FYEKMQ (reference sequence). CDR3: CASSPGLAGGTTDTQYF. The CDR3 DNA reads TGTGCCAGCAGCCCAGGACTAGCGGGGGGTACAACAGATACGCAGTATTTT.

In nucleotides, the CDR3 is TGTGCCAGCAGTGACTCGAGAGAAAAACAGTACTTC. It yields the protein CASSDSREKQYF. V is TRBV6-4 and J is TRBJ2-7; no clear D. The germline V gene encodes CDR1 MRHNA and CDR2 SNTAGT. The CDR3 runs to 12 residues. Trimming stripped 0 bases from V and 10 bases from J, with 10 bases between.

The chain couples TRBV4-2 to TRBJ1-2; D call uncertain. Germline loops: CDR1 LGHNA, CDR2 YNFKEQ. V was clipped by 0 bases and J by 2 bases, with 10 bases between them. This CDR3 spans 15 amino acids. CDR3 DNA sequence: TGTGCCAGCAGCCAAGAGGGAGGGAGAAACTATGGCTACACCTTC. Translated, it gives CASSQEGGRNYGYTF.

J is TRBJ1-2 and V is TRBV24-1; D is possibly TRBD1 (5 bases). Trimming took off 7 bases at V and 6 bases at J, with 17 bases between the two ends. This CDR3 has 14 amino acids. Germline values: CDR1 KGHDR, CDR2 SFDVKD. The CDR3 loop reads CATSSKGLGNGYTF. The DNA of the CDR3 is TGTGCCACCAGCTCAAAGGGGCTAGGGAATGGCTACACCTTC.

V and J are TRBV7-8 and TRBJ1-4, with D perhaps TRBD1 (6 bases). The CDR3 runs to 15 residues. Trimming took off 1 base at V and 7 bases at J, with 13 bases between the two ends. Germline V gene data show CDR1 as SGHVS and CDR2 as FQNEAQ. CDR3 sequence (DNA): TGTGCCAGCAGCTTAGTAGGGACAAGAACTGAAAAACTGTTTTTT. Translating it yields CASSLVGTRTEKLFF. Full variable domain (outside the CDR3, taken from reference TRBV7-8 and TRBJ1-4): GAGVSQSPRYKVAKRGQDVALRCDPISGHVSLFWYQQALGQGPEFLTYFQNEAQLDKSGLPSDRFFAERPEGSVSTLKIQRTQQEDSAVYLCASSLVGTRTEKLFFGSGTQLSVL.

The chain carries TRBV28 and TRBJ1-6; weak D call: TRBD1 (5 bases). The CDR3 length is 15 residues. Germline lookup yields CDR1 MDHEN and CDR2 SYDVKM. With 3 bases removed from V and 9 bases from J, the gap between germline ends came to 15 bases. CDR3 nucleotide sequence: TGTGCCAGCAGTTTTGATCCGCAGGGAATTTCACCCCTCCACTTT. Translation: CASSFDPQGISPLHF.

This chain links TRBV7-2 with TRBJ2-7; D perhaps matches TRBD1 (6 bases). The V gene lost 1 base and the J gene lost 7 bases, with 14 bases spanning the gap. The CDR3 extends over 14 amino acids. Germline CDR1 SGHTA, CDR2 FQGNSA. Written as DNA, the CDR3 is TGTGCCAGCAGCTTAGGGACAGAGTACGTAGAGCAGTACTTC. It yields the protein CASSLGTEYVEQYF.

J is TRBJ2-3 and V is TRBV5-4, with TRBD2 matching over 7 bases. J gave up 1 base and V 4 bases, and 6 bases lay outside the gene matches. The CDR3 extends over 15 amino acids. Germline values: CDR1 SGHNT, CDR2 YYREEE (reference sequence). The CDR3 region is CASSNPGGGTDTQYF. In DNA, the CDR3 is TGTGCCAGCAGCAATCCGGGGGGAGGCACAGATACGCAGTATTTT.